This passage covers 17 T cell receptor beta chains from one sample sequenced in a study of blood T cell repertoires in COVID-19. TCRdb keeps only in-frame clones here, not all; method: immunoSEQ multiplex PCR. The repertoire has more than 85,000 clones, approximately 82% of them found once; the top ten carry 15%. Material for sequencing was peripheral blood. The origin of the receptors is a woman at least 80 years old with acute or convalescent COVID-19.

The chain joins TRBV7-8 to TRBJ1-4; D is ambiguous. The CDR3 spans 14 residues. Between the trimmed V and J ends, which lost 5 bases and 8 bases, there was a span of 15 bases. Germline CDR1 reads SGHVS; CDR2 reads FQNEAQ. Here the CDR3 DNA reads TGTGCCAGCAGCCCGAGGATCCTCGGGGAAAAACTGTTTTTT. This codes for CASSPRILGEKLFF.

The CDR3, as DNA: TGTGCCAGTAGTATAGGGACAACTGATGGCTACACCTTC. Translating gives CASSIGTTDGYTF. J is TRBJ1-2 and V is TRBV19; possible D gene TRBD1, 5 bases. Germline values: CDR1 LNHDA, CDR2 SQIVND (reference sequence). V was shortened by 1 base and J by 6 bases, with 9 bases between the two germline ends. The CDR3 totals 13 residues.

The J gene is TRBJ1-1, the V gene TRBV10-3; D gene uncertain. Trimming took off 10 bases at V and 1 base at J, with 10 bases between the two ends. The CDR3 is made up of 12 amino acids. The V gene's germline CDR1 is ENHRY and CDR2 SYGVKD. CDR3 sequence (DNA): TGTGCCACAGAGACGGGGAACACTGAAGCTTTCTTT. Residues: CATETGNTEAFF.

The chain joins TRBV6-4 to TRBJ2-7; D might be TRBD2 (9 bases). V was cut by 11 bases and J by 2 bases, with 37 bases left in between. The CDR3 covers 20 residues. Germline V gene lookup returns CDR1 MRHNA and CDR2 SNTAGT. CDR3 protein: CASDKPRDRQLAGLTYEQYV. CDR3 sequence (DNA): TGTGCCTCAGACAAACCCCGGGACAGGCAACTAGCGGGCCTAACCTACGAGCAGTACGTC.

The chain links TRBV27 to TRBJ2-2; TRBD1 matches at 8 bases. The CDR3 extends over 13 amino acids. Germline assignment: CDR1 MNHEY and CDR2 SMNVEV (reference sequence). With 6 bases clipped from V and 5 bases from J, the junction kept 2 bases outside the gene matches. CDR3 residues: CASSWTGTGELFF. DNA of the CDR3: TGTGCCAGCAGCTGGACAGGGACCGGGGAGCTGTTTTTT.

This chain connects TRBV27 to TRBJ2-1, with TRBD2 matching over 14 bases. The V and J ends lost 7 bases and 9 bases, in that order; junction bases with no gene match: 14. CDR1 MNHEY and CDR2 SMNVEV come from the germline V gene (reference sequence). This CDR3 is 17 amino acids long. The CDR3 nucleotides are TGTGCCAGCAAAACCAGGGGGGGACTAGCGGGAGTTTTTGAGCAGTTCTTC. As protein: CASKTRGGLAGVFEQFF.

This chain connects TRBV28 to TRBJ1-2; no clear D. Trimming removed 10 bases at V and 5 bases at J, with 17 bases between. The CDR3 sequence is 13 residues long. Germline V lookup: CDR1 MDHEN, CDR2 SYDVKM. The CDR3 sequence: CAIPSDNAYGYTF. CDR3 coding DNA: TGTGCCATCCCCTCTGACAATGCTTATGGCTACACCTTC.

This clone was observed once. The chain couples TRBV30 to TRBJ1-6; D is possibly TRBD1 (5 bases). The CDR3 spans 13 residues. V was clipped by 3 bases and J by 5 bases, with 8 bases between them. Germline V gene sequence: CDR1 GTSNPN, CDR2 SVGIG (reference sequence). CDR3 sequence (DNA): TGTGCCTGGAGAGAAGGGGATAATTCACCCCTCCACTTT. Translating gives CAWREGDNSPLHF.

The rearrangement uses TRBV6-6 and TRBJ2-1; D remains ambiguous. The CDR3 covers 16 residues. Deletions cut 5 bases from V and 5 bases from J, with 19 bases between. CDR1 and CDR2 from the germline V gene are MNHNY and SVGAGI (reference sequence). CDR3 residues: CASSRLSLKADNEQFF. The CDR3 bases are TGTGCCAGCAGTCGCCTATCACTCAAGGCGGACAATGAGCAGTTCTTC.

J is TRBJ2-3 and V is TRBV19, with 8 nucleotides matching TRBD2. The CDR3 has 14 amino acids. Germline loops: CDR1 LNHDA, CDR2 SQIVND (reference sequence). The V segment lost 11 bases and the J segment 4 bases; nucleotides outside the gene matches: 11. In DNA form, the CDR3 reads TGTGCCTCTCGGGAGCGGGAGTTATCAGATACGCAGTATTTT. This translates into CASRERELSDTQYF.

V gene TRBV21-1 combines with J gene TRBJ2-3; the table's TRBD2 call for D was not verified on the DNA. TRBV21-1 is a documented pseudogene. This CDR3 region has 21 residues. CDR3 residues: CASSKVERTPGSGWGTDTQYF. CDR3 bases: TGTGCCAGCAGCAAAGTAGAGAGGACGCCCGGTAGCGGGTGGGGAACAGATACGCAGTATTTT.

The rearrangement uses TRBV6-5 and TRBJ1-5; D might be TRBD1 (6 bases). This CDR3 spans 13 amino acids. The V end lost 2 bases, the J end lost 6 bases, and 8 bases lay between the germline ends. CDR1 MNHEY and CDR2 SVGAGI come from the germline V gene. Here the CDR3 reads CASSYRGGQPQHF. DNA of the CDR3: TGTGCCAGCAGTTACCGAGGGGGTCAGCCCCAGCATTTT.

The chain employs TRBV11-3 and TRBJ2-3; 9 bases line up with TRBD2. Trimming took 4 bases from V and 1 from J; bases not matched to a gene: 3. The CDR3 extends over 15 amino acids. Germline assignment: CDR1 SGHNT and CDR2 YENEEA. The CDR3 coding sequence is TGTGCCAGCAGCTATAGCGGGAGAGGCACAGATACGCAGTATTTT. This sequence encodes CASSYSGRGTDTQYF.

This clone was observed once. The chain combines TRBV29-1 with TRBJ1-1; D is possibly TRBD1 (5 bases). With 6 bases removed from V and 0 bases from J, the gap between germline ends came to 11 bases. Germline lookup yields CDR1 SQVTM and CDR2 ANQGSEA. The CDR3 runs to 13 residues. In nucleotides, the CDR3 is TGCAGCGTCGTCAGGGATTTGAACACTGAAGCTTTCTTT. Its protein is CSVVRDLNTEAFF.

This clone has only one observation. The V and J genes are TRBV19 and TRBJ1-2; 9 bases fit TRBD1. This CDR3 spans 15 amino acids. Germline CDR1 and CDR2: LNHDA and SQIVND (reference sequence). V dropped 5 bases and J dropped 1; count of bases not matched to a gene: 5. DNA of the CDR3: TGTGCCAGTAGTGAAACGGGACAGGGTAACTATGGCTACACCTTC. Amino acids: CASSETGQGNYGYTF.

The V call is TRBV6-2 or TRBV6-3, the J call TRBJ1-5; 7 bases agree with TRBD1. Germline-derived CDR1 and CDR2 are MNHEY and SVGEGT. The V gene end was trimmed by 6 bases and the J gene end by 4 bases; junction bases not matched to a gene: 12. There are 16 residues in the CDR3. CDR3 loop: CASSPKSTGRNQPQHF. CDR3 nucleotide sequence: TGTGCCAGCAGCCCCAAATCGACAGGGAGAAATCAGCCCCAGCATTTT.

The chain joins TRBV19 to TRBJ2-1, with 11 bases identical to TRBD2. CDR3 size: 16 residues. The V gene's germline CDR1 is LNHDA and CDR2 SQIVND (reference sequence). V lost 3 bases to trimming and J lost 5 bases; unmatched junction nucleotides: 6. CDR3 DNA sequence: TGTGCCAGTAGTATCAGAACTAGCGGGAGCCACAATGAGCAGTTCTTC. The encoded protein is CASSIRTSGSHNEQFF.